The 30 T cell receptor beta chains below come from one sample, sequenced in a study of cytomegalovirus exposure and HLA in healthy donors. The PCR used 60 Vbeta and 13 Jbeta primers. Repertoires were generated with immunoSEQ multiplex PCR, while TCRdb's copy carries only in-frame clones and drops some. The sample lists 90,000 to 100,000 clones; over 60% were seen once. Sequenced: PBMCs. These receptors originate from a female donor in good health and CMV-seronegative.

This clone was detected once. CDR3 amino acids: CASSSDRGETQYF. Written as DNA, the CDR3 is TGCGCCAGCAGTTCGGACCGGGGAGAGACCCAGTACTTC. The chain combines TRBV10-1 with TRBJ2-5; a weak D match, TRBD2 (5 bases). The CDR3 totals 13 residues. Germline V gene data show CDR1 as WNHNN and CDR2 as SYGVQD (reference sequence). Trimming took 5 bases from V and 4 from J, leaving 11 bases between them.

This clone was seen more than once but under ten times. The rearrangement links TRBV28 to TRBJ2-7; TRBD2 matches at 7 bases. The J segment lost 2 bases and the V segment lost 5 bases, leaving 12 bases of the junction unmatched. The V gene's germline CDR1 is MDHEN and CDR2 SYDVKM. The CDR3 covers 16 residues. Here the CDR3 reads CASSTRNGGLAYEQYF. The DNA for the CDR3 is TGTGCCAGCAGTACTAGAAACGGAGGACTAGCCTACGAGCAGTACTTC.

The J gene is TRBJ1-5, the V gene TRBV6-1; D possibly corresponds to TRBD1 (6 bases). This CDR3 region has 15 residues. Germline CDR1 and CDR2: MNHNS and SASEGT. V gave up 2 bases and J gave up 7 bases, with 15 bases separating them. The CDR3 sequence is CASSELAGVGQPQHF. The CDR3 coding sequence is TGTGCCAGCAGTGAACTGGCAGGGGTTGGGCAGCCCCAGCATTTT.

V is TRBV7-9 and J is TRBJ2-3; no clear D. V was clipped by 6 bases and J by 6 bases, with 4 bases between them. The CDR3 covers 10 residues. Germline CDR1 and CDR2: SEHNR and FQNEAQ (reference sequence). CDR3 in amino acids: CASRLDTQYF. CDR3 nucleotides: TGTGCCAGCAGACTTGATACGCAGTATTTT.

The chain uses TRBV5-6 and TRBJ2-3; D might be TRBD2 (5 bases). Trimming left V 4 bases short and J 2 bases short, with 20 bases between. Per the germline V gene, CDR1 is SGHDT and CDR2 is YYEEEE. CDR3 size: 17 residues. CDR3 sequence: CASSRKGVSDYTDTQYF. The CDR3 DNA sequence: TGTGCCAGCAGCCGGAAGGGCGTGTCCGACTACACAGATACGCAGTATTTT.

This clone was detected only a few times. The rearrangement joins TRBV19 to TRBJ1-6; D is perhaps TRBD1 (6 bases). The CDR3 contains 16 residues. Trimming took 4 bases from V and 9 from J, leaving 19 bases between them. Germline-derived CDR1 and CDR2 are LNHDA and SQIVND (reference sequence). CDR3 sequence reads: CASSTRWTAFSSPLHF. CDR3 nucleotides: TGTGCCAGTAGTACCCGGTGGACAGCGTTTTCTTCACCCCTCCACTTT.

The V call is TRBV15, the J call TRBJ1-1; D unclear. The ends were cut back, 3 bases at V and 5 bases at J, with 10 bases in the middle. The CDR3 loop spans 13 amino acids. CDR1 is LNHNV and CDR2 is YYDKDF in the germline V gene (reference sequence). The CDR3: CATSSPERTEAFF. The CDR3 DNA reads TGTGCCACCAGCAGTCCTGAACGGACTGAAGCTTTCTTT.

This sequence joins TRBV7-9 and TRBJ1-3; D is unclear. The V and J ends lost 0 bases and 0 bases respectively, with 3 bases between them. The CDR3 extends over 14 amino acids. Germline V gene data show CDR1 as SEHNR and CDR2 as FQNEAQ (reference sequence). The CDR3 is CASSLALSGNTIYF. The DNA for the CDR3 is TGTGCCAGCAGCTTAGCCCTCTCTGGAAACACCATATATTTT.

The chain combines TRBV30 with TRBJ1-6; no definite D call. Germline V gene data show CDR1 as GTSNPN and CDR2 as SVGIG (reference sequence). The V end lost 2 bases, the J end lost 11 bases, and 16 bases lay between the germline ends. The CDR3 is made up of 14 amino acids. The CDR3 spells CAWSLGLKRPPLHF. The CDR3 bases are TGTGCCTGGAGTTTAGGACTCAAGAGGCCACCCCTCCACTTT.

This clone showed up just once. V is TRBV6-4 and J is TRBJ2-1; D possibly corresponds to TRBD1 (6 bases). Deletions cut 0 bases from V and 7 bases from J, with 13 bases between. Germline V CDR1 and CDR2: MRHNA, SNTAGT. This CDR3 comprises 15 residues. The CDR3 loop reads CASSDSRSQGNEQFF. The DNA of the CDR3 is TGTGCCAGCAGTGACTCGAGGTCCCAGGGGAATGAGCAGTTCTTC.

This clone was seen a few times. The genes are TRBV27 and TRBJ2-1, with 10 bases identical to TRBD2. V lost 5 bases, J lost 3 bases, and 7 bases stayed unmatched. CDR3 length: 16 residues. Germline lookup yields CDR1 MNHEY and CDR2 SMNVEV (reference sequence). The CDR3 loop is CASSGTSVNYYNEQFF. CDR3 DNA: TGTGCCAGCAGTGGGACTAGCGTGAACTACTACAATGAGCAGTTCTTC.

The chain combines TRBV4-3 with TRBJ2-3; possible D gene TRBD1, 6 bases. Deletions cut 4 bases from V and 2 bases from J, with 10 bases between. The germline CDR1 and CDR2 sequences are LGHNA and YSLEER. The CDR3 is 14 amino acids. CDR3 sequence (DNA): TGCGCCAGCAGCCCCGGGACAAACACAGATACGCAGTATTTT. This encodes CASSPGTNTDTQYF.

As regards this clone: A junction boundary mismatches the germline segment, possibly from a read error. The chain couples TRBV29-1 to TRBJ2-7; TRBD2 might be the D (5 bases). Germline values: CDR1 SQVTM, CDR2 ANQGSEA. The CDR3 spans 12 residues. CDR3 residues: CSVGAEAYGQYF. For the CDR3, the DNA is TGCAGCGTTGGAGCGGAAGCCTACGGGCAGTACTTC.

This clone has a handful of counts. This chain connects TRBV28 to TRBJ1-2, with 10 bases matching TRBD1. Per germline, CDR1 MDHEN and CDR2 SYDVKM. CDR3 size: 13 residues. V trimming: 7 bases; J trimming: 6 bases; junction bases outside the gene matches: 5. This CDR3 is CASTETGGNGYTF. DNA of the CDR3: TGTGCCAGCACCGAGACAGGGGGCAATGGCTACACCTTC.

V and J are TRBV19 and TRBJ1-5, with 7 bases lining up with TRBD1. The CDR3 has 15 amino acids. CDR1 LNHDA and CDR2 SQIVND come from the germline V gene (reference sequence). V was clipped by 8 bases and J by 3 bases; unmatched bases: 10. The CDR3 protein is CASGERGRNNQPQHF. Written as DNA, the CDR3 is TGTGCCAGTGGAGAGAGGGGGCGAAACAATCAGCCCCAGCATTTT.

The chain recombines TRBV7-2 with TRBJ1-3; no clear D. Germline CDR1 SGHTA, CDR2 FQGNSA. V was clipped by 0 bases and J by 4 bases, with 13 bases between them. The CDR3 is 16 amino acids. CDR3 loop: CASSLAWQTGGNTIYF. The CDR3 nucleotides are TGTGCCAGCAGCTTAGCGTGGCAAACGGGGGGAAACACCATATATTTT.

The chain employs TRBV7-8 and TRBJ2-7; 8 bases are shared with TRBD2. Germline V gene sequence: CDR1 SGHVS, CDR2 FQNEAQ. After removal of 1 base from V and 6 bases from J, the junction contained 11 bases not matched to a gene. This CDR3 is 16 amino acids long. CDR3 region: CASSLVWTGGGPEQYF. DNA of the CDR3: TGTGCCAGCAGCTTAGTGTGGACGGGAGGGGGGCCCGAGCAGTACTTC.

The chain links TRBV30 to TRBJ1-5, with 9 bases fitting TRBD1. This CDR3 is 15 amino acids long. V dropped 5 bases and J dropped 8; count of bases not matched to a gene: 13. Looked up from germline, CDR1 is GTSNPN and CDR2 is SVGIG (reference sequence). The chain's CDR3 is CAWQKSGTGFEPQHF. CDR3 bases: TGTGCCTGGCAAAAATCCGGGACAGGGTTCGAGCCCCAGCATTTT.

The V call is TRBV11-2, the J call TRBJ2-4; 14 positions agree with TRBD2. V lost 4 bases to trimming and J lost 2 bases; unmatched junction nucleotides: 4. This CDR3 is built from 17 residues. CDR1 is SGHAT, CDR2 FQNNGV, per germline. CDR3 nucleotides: TGTGCCAGCAGCTCAAGACTAGCGGGGGGGCCCAAAAACATTCAGTACTTC. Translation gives CASSSRLAGGPKNIQYF.

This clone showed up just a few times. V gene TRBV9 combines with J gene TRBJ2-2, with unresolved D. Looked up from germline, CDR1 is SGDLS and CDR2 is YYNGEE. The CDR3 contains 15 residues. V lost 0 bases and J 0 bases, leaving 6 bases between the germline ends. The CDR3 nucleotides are TGTGCCAGCAGCGTAGGTTCTACGAACACCGGGGAGCTGTTTTTT. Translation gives CASSVGSTNTGELFF.

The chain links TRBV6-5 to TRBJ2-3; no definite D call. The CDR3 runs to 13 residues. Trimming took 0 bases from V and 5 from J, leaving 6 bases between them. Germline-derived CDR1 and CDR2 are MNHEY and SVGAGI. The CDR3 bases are TGTGCCAGCAGTTACTCGCAGGTAGATACGCAGTATTTT. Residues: CASSYSQVDTQYF.

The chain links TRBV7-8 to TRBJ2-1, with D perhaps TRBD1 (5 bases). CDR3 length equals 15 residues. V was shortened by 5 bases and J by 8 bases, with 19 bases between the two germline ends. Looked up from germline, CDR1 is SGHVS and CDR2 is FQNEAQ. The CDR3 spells CASSPPWGPRYEQFF. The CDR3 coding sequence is TGTGCCAGCAGCCCACCATGGGGCCCCCGCTATGAGCAGTTCTTC.

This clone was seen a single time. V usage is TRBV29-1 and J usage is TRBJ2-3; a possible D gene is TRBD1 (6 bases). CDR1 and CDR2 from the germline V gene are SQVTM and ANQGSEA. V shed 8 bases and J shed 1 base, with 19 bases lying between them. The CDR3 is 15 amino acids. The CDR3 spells CSFNEQGLGTDTQYF. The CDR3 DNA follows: TGCAGCTTCAACGAACAGGGATTGGGCACAGATACGCAGTATTTT.

CDR3 amino acids: CASSLVAKRREEQETQYF. CDR3 sequence (DNA): TGTGCCAGCAGCTTAGTCGCAAAGAGGAGGGAGGAACAAGAGACCCAGTACTTC. This rearrangement joins TRBV11-3 to TRBJ2-5; weak D call: TRBD2 (6 bases). CDR1 is SGHNT, CDR2 YENEEA, per germline. The V gene lost 1 base and the J gene lost 2 bases, with 20 bases spanning the gap. The CDR3 is 18 amino acids.

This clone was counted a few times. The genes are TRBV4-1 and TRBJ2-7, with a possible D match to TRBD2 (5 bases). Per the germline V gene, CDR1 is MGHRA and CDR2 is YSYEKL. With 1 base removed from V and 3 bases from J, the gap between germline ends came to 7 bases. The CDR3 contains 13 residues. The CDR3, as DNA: TGCGCCAGCAGCCAAGCGGGATTCTACGAGCAGTACTTC. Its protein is CASSQAGFYEQYF.

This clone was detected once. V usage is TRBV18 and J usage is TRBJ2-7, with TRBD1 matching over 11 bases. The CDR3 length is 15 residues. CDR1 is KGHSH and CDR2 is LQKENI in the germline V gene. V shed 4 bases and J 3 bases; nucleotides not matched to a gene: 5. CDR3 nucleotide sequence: TGTGCCAGCTCACGCCGGGACAGGGGGAGCTACGAGCAGTACTTC. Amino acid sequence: CASSRRDRGSYEQYF.

The CDR3 nucleotides read TGTGCCAGCAGCTTGACCCGGGACAGTAGCGACGAGCAGTACTTC. The encoded protein is CASSLTRDSSDEQYF. V usage is TRBV7-9 and J usage is TRBJ2-7; TRBD1 aligns across 7 bases. The CDR3 runs 15 residues. Trimming at V came to 3 bases and at J to 5 bases, leaving 10 bases not matched to a gene. Germline V lookup: CDR1 SEHNR, CDR2 FQNEAQ (reference sequence).

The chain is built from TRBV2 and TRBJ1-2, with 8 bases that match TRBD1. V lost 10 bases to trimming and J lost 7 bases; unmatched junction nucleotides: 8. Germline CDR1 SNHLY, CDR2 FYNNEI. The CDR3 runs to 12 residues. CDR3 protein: CAITGTGSGYTF. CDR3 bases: TGTGCCATCACCGGGACAGGTTCTGGCTACACCTTC.

The CDR3 loop is CASSLWGRAGSSNEKLFF. DNA for the CDR3: TGTGCCAGCAGTTTATGGGGGCGGGCAGGGTCATCGAATGAAAAACTGTTTTTT. The chain carries TRBV27 and TRBJ1-4; D possibly corresponds to TRBD1 (6 bases). Germline V gives CDR1 MNHEY, CDR2 SMNVEV (reference sequence). The CDR3 loop spans 18 amino acids. V lost 1 base to trimming and J lost 5 bases, with 20 bases between them. The full variable domain, with the rest looked up from reference TRBV27 and TRBJ1-4, is EAQVTQNPRYLITVTGKKLTVTCSQNMNHEYMSWYRQDPGLGLRQIYYSMNVEVTDKGDVPEGYKVSRKEKRNFPLILESPSPNQTSLYFCASSLWGRAGSSNEKLFFGSGTQLSVL.

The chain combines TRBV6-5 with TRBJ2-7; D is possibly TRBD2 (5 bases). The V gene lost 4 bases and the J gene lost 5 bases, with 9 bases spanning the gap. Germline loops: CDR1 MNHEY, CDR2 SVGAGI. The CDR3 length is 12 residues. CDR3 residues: CASSSRRHEQYF. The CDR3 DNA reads TGTGCCAGCAGTTCTAGGAGGCACGAGCAGTACTTC.